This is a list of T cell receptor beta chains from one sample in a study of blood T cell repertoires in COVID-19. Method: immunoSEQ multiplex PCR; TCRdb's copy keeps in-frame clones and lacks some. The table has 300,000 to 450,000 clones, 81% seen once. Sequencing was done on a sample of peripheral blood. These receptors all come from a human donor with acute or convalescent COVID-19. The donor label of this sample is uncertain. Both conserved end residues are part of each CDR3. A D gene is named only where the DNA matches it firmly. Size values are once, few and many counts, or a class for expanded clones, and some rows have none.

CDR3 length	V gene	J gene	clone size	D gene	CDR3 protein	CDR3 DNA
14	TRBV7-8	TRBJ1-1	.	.	CASSLVSGVGEAFF	TGTGCCAGCAGCTTAGTATCGGGGGTTGGGGAAGCTTTCTTT
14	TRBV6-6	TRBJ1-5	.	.	CASWQGWLDQPQHF	TGTGCCAGCTGGCAGGGCTGGTTGGATCAGCCCCAGCATTTT
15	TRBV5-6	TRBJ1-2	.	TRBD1	CASSPGDRASYGYTF	TGTGCCAGCAGCCCCGGGGACAGGGCGTCCTATGGCTACACCTTC
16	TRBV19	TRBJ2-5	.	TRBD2	CASRASGRAPQETQYF	TGTGCCAGTAGGGCTAGCGGGAGGGCCCCCCAAGAGACCCAGTACTTC
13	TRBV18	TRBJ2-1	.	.	CASSPLSYNEQFF	TGTGCCAGCTCACCGTTATCCTACAATGAGCAGTTCTTC
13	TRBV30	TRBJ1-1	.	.	CAQKIQPNTEAFF	TGTGCCCAAAAAATACAGCCGAACACTGAAGCTTTCTTT
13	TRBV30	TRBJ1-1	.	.	CAWSKQVNTEAFF	TGTGCCTGGAGCAAGCAGGTGAACACTGAAGCTTTCTTT
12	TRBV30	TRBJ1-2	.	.	CAWSVLGGGYTF	TGTGCCTGGAGTGTACTTGGAGGCGGCTACACCTTC
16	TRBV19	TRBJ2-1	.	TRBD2	CASRDSGRAPYNEQFF	TGTGCCAGTAGGGATAGCGGGAGGGCCCCCTACAATGAGCAGTTCTTC
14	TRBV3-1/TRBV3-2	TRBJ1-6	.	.	CASSHRGINSPLHF	TGTGCCAGCAGCCACCGCGGTATTAATTCACCCCTCCACTTT
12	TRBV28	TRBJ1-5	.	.	CASHGSDQPQHF	TGTGCCAGCCATGGCAGTGATCAGCCCCAGCATTTT
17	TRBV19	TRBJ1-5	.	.	CASRPGHLTYSNQPQHF	TGTGCCAGTAGGCCTGGACACCTAACTTATAGCAATCAGCCCCAGCATTTT
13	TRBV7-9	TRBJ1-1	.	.	CASSRGVRFEAFF	TGTGCCAGCAGCCGGGGGGTGCGGTTTGAAGCTTTCTTT
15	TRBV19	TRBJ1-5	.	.	CASSYAGNSNQPQHF	TGTGCCAGTAGTTATGCGGGTAATAGCAATCAGCCCCAGCATTTT
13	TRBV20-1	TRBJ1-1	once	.	CSASDLMNTEAFF	TGCAGTGCTAGTGACCTTATGAACACTGAAGCTTTCTTT
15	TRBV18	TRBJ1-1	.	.	CASSPLLGGNTEAFF	TGTGCCAGCTCACCCCTCCTCGGGGGGAACACTGAAGCTTTCTTT
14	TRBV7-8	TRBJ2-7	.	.	CASSLARVTYEQYF	TGTGCCAGCAGCTTAGCGCGGGTTACCTACGAGCAGTACTTC
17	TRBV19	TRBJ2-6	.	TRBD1	CASSRTGPSSGANVLTF	TGTGCCAGTAGTAGGACAGGTCCCTCCTCTGGGGCCAACGTCCTGACTTTC
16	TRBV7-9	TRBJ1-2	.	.	CASSSTDTDRYYGYTF	TGTGCCAGCAGCTCAACCGACACAGACAGATACTATGGCTACACCTTC
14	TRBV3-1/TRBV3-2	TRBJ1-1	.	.	CASSRGQLSTEAFF	TGTGCCAGCAGCCGAGGACAACTATCCACTGAAGCTTTCTTT
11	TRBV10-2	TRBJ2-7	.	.	CASLQTYEQYF	TGCGCCAGCCTACAGACCTACGAGCAGTACTTC
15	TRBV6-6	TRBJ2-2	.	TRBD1	CASSFEGANTGELFF	TGTGCCAGCAGTTTTGAGGGGGCAAACACCGGGGAGCTGTTTTTT
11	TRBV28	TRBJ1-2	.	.	CASGGNYGYTF	TGTGCCAGCGGGGGGAACTATGGCTACACCTTC
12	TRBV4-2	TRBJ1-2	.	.	CASSQEPQGYTF	TGTGCCAGCAGCCAAGAACCTCAGGGCTACACCTTC
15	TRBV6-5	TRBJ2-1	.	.	CASRPRVLNTDEQFF	TGTGCCAGCAGGCCTCGGGTCCTAAATACCGATGAGCAGTTCTTC
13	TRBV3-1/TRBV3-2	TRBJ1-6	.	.	CASSPTRRSPLHF	TGTGCCAGCAGCCCGACTAGGAGGTCACCCCTCCACTTT
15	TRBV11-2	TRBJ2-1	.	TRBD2	CASSLGGLALDEQFF	TGTGCCAGCAGCTTAGGAGGACTAGCTCTCGATGAGCAGTTCTTC
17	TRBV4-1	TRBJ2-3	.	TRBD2	CASSQSTSGGGGDTQYF	TGCGCCAGCAGCCAAAGCACTAGCGGGGGTGGTGGAGATACGCAGTATTTT
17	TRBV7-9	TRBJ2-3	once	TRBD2	CASSLGGLAGSTDTQYF	TGTGCCAGCAGCTTGGGGGGGCTAGCGGGATCCACAGATACGCAGTATTTT
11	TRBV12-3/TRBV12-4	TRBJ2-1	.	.	CASKGSYEQFF	TGTGCCAGCAAAGGGAGCTACGAGCAGTTCTTC
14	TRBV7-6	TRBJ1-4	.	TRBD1	CASSAGTGREKLFF	TGTGCCAGCAGCGCCGGGACAGGCAGGGAAAAACTGTTTTTT
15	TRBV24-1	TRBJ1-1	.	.	CATSEGLGAATEAFF	TGTGCCACCAGTGAAGGCCTGGGGGCGGCCACTGAAGCTTTCTTT
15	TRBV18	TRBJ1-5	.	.	CASSPDQVSNQPQHF	TGTGCCAGCTCACCAGACCAGGTTAGCAATCAGCCCCAGCATTTT
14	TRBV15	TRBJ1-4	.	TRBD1	CATSRRDSTSKLFF	TGTGCCACCAGCCGCCGGGACAGTACCTCCAAGTTGTTTTTT
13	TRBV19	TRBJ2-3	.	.	CASSILRGDTQYF	TGTGCCAGTAGTATCCTCCGCGGAGATACGCAGTATTTT
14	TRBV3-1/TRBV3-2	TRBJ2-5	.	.	CASSVRGAVETQYF	TGTGCCAGCAGCGTCCGGGGGGCGGTTGAGACCCAGTACTTC
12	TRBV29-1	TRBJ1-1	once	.	CSAYRADTEAFF	TGCAGCGCATACAGGGCGGACACTGAAGCTTTCTTT
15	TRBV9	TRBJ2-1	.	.	CASTSEGVRSNEQFF	TGTGCCAGCACCTCTGAGGGGGTAAGGAGCAATGAGCAGTTCTTC
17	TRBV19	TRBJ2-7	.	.	CASSKGGLGGDSYEQYF	TGTGCCAGTAGTAAAGGTGGTCTAGGCGGGGACTCCTACGAGCAGTACTTC
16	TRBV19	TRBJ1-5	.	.	CASSSTPAGGNQPQHF	TGTGCCAGTAGTTCCACCCCCGCGGGGGGCAATCAGCCCCAGCATTTT
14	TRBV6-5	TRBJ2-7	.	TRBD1	CASQNRQGLYEQYF	TGTGCCAGCCAGAATAGACAGGGTCTCTACGAGCAGTACTTC
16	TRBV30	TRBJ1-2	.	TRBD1	CAWSGYGGRGNYGYTF	TGTGCCTGGAGTGGGTATGGTGGCAGGGGGAACTATGGCTACACCTTC
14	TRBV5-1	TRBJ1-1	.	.	CASSLEGKASEAFF	TGCGCCAGCAGCTTGGAGGGGAAGGCCTCTGAAGCTTTCTTT
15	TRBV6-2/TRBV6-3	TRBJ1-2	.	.	CASSYDDRPGYGYTF	TGTGCCAGCAGTTACGATGACAGGCCGGGCTATGGCTACACCTTC
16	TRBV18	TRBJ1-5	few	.	CASSPAPDSSNQPQHF	TGTGCCAGCTCACCTGCCCCCGACAGTAGCAATCAGCCCCAGCATTTT
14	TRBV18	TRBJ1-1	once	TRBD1	CASSPLRQGGSAFF	TGTGCCAGCTCACCACTGAGACAGGGGGGGTCGGCTTTCTTT
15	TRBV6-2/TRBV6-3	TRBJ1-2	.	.	CASSLRGIGVHGYTF	TGTGCCAGCAGTCTCAGGGGAATTGGAGTCCATGGCTACACCTTC
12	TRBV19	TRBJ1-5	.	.	CASTQSNQPQHF	TGTGCCAGTACCCAGAGCAATCAGCCCCAGCATTTT
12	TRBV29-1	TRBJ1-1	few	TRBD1	CSVNRGGTEAFF	TGCAGCGTGAACAGGGGGGGCACTGAAGCTTTCTTT